The rows below give T cell receptor beta chains drawn from one sample of a study of vaccination and CD4 T cells after COVID-19. The antigens these receptors bind are not known. Via MiXCR, TCRdb re-called the PCR reads, giving one row per CDR3 protein. The data hold 15,000 to 25,000 distinct CDR3 sequences, with around half observed a single time. The sequencing sample was made of CD4+ T cells from blood, cultured in vitro. The receptors stem from a human donor who had recovered from COVID-19. Both conserved end residues are part of each CDR3. The D gene is left open where the match is weak. The size field is filled for only some rows; it gives once, few, many or a size class.

TRBJ1-1	NA	NA	TRBV7-9	CASSLRAGANTEAFF	TGTGCCAGCAGCTTAAGGGCAGGGGCGAACACTGAAGCTTTCTTT
TRBJ2-5	TRBD2	NA	TRBV6-1	CASSPPGGAQETQYF	TGTGCCAGCAGTCCACCGGGGGGGGCCCAAGAGACCCAGTACTTC
TRBJ2-4	TRBD2	NA	TRBV10-1	CASSRNRGGNIQYF	TGCGCCAGCAGTCGGAATCGGGGGGGAAACATTCAGTACTTC
TRBJ2-5	TRBD1	few	TRBV20-1	CSARTGGWETQYF	TGCAGTGCTAGGACAGGGGGCTGGGAGACCCAGTACTTC
TRBJ2-3	NA	NA	TRBV10-3	CAISDGQTTDTQYF	TGTGCCATCAGTGACGGACAGACCACAGATACGCAGTATTTT
TRBJ2-7	NA	NA	TRBV20-1	CSAPRYSSVEQYF	TGCAGTGCTCCTCGCTATAGCTCCGTCGAGCAGTACTTC
TRBJ1-2	TRBD1	NA	TRBV2	CASSLRDRGHGYTF	TGTGCCAGCAGCCTCCGGGACAGGGGTCATGGCTACACCTTC
TRBJ1-2	NA	once	TRBV20-1	CSAQGTGEGGYTF	TGCAGTGCCCAGGGGACCGGCGAAGGTGGCTACACCTTC
TRBJ2-5	TRBD1	few	TRBV19	CASSARTGGETQYF	TGTGCCAGTAGTGCTCGGACAGGGGGAGAGACCCAGTACTTC
TRBJ2-5	TRBD2	NA	TRBV2	CASRRTSGGQETQYF	TGTGCCAGCAGAAGGACTAGCGGGGGCCAAGAGACCCAGTACTTC
TRBJ1-1	TRBD1	NA	TRBV29-1	CSVGQGGTEAFF	TGCAGCGTTGGACAGGGGGGCACTGAAGCTTTCTTT